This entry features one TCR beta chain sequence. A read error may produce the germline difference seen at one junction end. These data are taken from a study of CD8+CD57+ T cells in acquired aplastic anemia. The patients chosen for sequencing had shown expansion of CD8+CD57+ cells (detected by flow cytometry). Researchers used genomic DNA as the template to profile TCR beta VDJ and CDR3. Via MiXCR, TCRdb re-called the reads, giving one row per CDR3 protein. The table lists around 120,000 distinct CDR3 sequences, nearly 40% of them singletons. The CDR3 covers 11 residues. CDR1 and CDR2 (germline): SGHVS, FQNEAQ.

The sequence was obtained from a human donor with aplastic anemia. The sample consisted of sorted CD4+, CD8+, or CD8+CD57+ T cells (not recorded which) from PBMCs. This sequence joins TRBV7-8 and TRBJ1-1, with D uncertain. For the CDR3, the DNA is TGTGCCAGCAGCTTGAACACTGAAGCTTCCTTT. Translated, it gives CASSLNTEASF.